The 22 T cell receptor beta chains listed next were all sequenced from one sample in a study of blood T cell repertoires in COVID-19. The method was immunoSEQ multiplex PCR; TCRdb's version includes in-frame clones alone and lacks a portion of them. The profile shows more than 150,000 clones, around 87% of them singletons. Input material: peripheral blood. These receptors were collected from a man between 60 and 75 years old with COVID-19, enrolled during active disease.

The chain uses TRBV7-2 and TRBJ2-5, with 8 positions matching TRBD2. From germline, CDR1 is SGHTA and CDR2 FQGNSA. The junction had 6 bases not matched to a gene; V was cut back by 7 bases and J by 2 bases. There are 14 residues in the CDR3. The CDR3 region is CASTPGGSQETQYF. The CDR3 DNA reads as TGTGCCAGCACCCCGGGGGGGAGTCAAGAGACCCAGTACTTC.

The chain has TRBV19 and TRBJ2-4; 9 bases fit TRBD1. Germline lookup yields CDR1 LNHDA and CDR2 SQIVND (reference sequence). This CDR3 comprises 17 residues. The V gene end was trimmed by 5 bases and the J gene end by 1 base; junction bases not matched to a gene: 9. The CDR3 DNA reads as TGTGCCAGTAGTCCCTGGGGACAGGGTCTGGCCAAAAACATTCAGTACTTC. Protein: CASSPWGQGLAKNIQYF.

The rearrangement links TRBV5-1 to TRBJ2-2; no firm D call. Trimming took off 0 bases at V and 4 bases at J, with 10 bases between the two ends. Germline CDR1 and CDR2: SGHRS and YFSETQ. The CDR3 consists of 15 residues. The CDR3 spells CASSLALAPTGELFF. The CDR3 nucleotides read TGCGCCAGCAGCTTGGCCTTGGCCCCCACCGGGGAGCTGTTTTTT.

This clone was found a few times. The V gene is TRBV6-5, the J gene TRBJ1-1; the D gene is possibly TRBD1 (5 bases). Germline-derived CDR1 and CDR2 are MNHEY and SVGAGI. Trimming shortened V by 8 bases and J by 6 bases, and 19 bases separated the two germline ends. This CDR3 is built from 14 residues. In DNA form, the CDR3 reads TGTGCCAGCTGGTATGGGGGGTTCGCTCCTGAAGCTTTCTTT. Translated: CASWYGGFAPEAFF.

V gene TRBV28 combines with J gene TRBJ1-4; 8 bases align to TRBD1. Looked up from germline, CDR1 is MDHEN and CDR2 is SYDVKM. Germline trimming cut 7 bases from V and 7 bases from J; bases unmatched to any gene: 11. This CDR3 region has 15 residues. CDR3 DNA sequence: TGTGCCAGCAACCAGAGGGGACAGGTCGGTGAAAAACTGTTTTTT. Protein: CASNQRGQVGEKLFF.

V gene TRBV10-3 combines with J gene TRBJ1-6; D gene unclear. In germline, CDR1 is ENHRY, CDR2 SYGVKD. Trimming cost V 4 bases and J 7 bases, with 8 bases left between them. The CDR3 loop spans 13 amino acids. CDR3 loop: CAISAQQNSPLHF. DNA of the CDR3: TGTGCCATCAGTGCCCAACAGAATTCACCCCTCCACTTT.

The chain links TRBV4-1 to TRBJ1-1; possibly TRBD1 for D (5 bases). CDR1 MGHRA and CDR2 YSYEKL come from the germline V gene. This CDR3 contains 18 residues. The V end lost 0 bases, the J end lost 0 bases, and 17 bases lay between the germline ends. This chain's CDR3 is CASSQDRFSRAVNTEAFF. In nucleotides, the CDR3 is TGCGCCAGCAGCCAAGATCGGTTCTCCAGGGCGGTGAACACTGAAGCTTTCTTT.

This clone has just a few counts. At the DNA level, this CDR3 is encoded by other sequences in the same sample as well. The V gene is TRBV5-1, the J gene TRBJ2-7; TRBD1 matches at 7 bases. Germline CDR1 is SGHRS and CDR2 is YFSETQ. The CDR3 has 14 residues. With V trimmed by 2 bases and J by 2 bases, 4 bases remained unmatched. Here the CDR3 reads CASSLPGQTYEQYF. The CDR3 nucleotides read TGCGCCAGCAGCTTACCGGGACAGACCTACGAGCAGTACTTC.

The chain joins TRBV4-2 to TRBJ2-2; 7 bases line up with TRBD2. V shed 6 bases and J 7 bases; nucleotides not matched to a gene: 11. CDR3 length equals 15 residues. CDR1 LGHNA and CDR2 YNFKEQ come from the germline V gene. CDR3 protein: CASRPSGTASGELFF. DNA of the CDR3: TGTGCCAGCAGGCCTAGCGGAACGGCCAGCGGGGAGCTGTTTTTT.

This sequence joins TRBV12-5 and TRBJ2-7; 10 bases are shared with TRBD1. V dropped 8 bases and J dropped 6; count of bases not matched to a gene: 7. CDR1 is LGHNT and CDR2 is FRNRAP in the germline V gene. CDR3 length: 13 residues. This chain's CDR3 is CASRRTGGSEQYF. DNA of the CDR3: TGTGCTAGTCGCCGGACAGGGGGTTCCGAGCAGTACTTC.

This chain joins TRBV4-2 and TRBJ2-1; tentative D call: TRBD2 (6 bases). CDR1 is LGHNA and CDR2 is YNFKEQ in the germline V gene. The CDR3 length is 20 residues. Between the trimmed V and J ends, which lost 3 bases and 0 bases, there was a span of 24 bases. The CDR3 reads CASSQAPPQGGPSSYNEQFF. CDR3 coding DNA: TGTGCCAGCAGCCAGGCCCCACCGCAGGGAGGCCCAAGCTCCTACAATGAGCAGTTCTTC.

The chain joins TRBV6-6 to TRBJ2-7; no clear D gene. Germline V gene data show CDR1 as MNHNY and CDR2 as SVGAGI (reference sequence). V lost 5 bases and J lost 0, with 8 bases in between. The CDR3 sequence is 13 residues long. The CDR3 here is CASSPKSSYEQYF. CDR3 nucleotides: TGTGCCAGCAGTCCCAAATCCTCCTACGAGCAGTACTTC.

The V and J genes are TRBV18 and TRBJ2-7, with 10 bases aligning to TRBD1. This CDR3 comprises 17 residues. Germline V CDR1 and CDR2: KGHSH, LQKENI. Losses at the gene ends were 5 bases for V and 4 bases for J; bases not matched to a gene: 14. CDR3 sequence (DNA): TGTGCCAGCTCAGCACTAGCTCCGGGACAGGGGTTGTACGAGCAGTACTTC. It is translated as CASSALAPGQGLYEQYF. The whole variable domain, filled in from reference TRBV18 and TRBJ2-7, reads NAGVMQNPRHLVRRRGQEARLRCSPMKGHSHVYWYRQLPEEGLKFMVYLQKENIIDESGMPKERFSAEFPKEGPSILRIQQVVRGDSAAYFCASSALAPGQGLYEQYFGPGTRLTVT.

The rearrangement links TRBV6-4 to TRBJ1-2, with a weak D call TRBD1 (5 bases). The germline V and J ends were trimmed by 2 bases and 7 bases, with 11 bases remaining between them. Germline lookup yields CDR1 MRHNA and CDR2 SNTAGT. The CDR3 totals 13 residues. CDR3 DNA: TGTGCCAGCAGTGACCAGGGCTCGAGTGGCTACACCTTC. This gives the protein CASSDQGSSGYTF.

The chain recombines TRBV3-1 (or the pseudogene TRBV3-2) with TRBJ2-7; possibly TRBD2 for D (6 bases). This CDR3 is 15 amino acids long. V lost 1 base and J lost 1, with 11 bases in between. Germline CDR1 reads LGHDT; CDR2 reads YNNKEL (reference sequence). The CDR3 loop is CASSQAARGSYEQYF. CDR3 bases: TGTGCCAGCAGCCAAGCGGCCCGGGGGTCCTACGAGCAGTACTTC.

The chain links TRBV19 to TRBJ1-4; the D gene is possibly TRBD1 (5 bases). Germline V gene sequence: CDR1 LNHDA, CDR2 SQIVND (reference sequence). Trimming shortened V by 3 bases and J by 0 bases, and 20 bases separated the two germline ends. The CDR3 is 19 amino acids. The CDR3 coding sequence is TGTGCCAGTAGTATGCATGGGGGAGGACAAAAGGCAACTAATGAAAAACTGTTTTTT. It specifies CASSMHGGGQKATNEKLFF. The full variable domain, in which reference TRBV19 and TRBJ1-4 provide the parts outside the CDR3, is DGGITQSPKYLFRKEGQNVTLSCEQNLNHDAMYWYRQDPGQGLRLIYYSQIVNDFQKGDIAEGYSVSREKKESFPLTVTSAQKNPTAFYLCASSMHGGGQKATNEKLFFGSGTQLSVL.

The gene calls are TRBV14 and TRBJ2-7, with TRBD1 matching over 7 bases. Germline V lookup: CDR1 SGHDN, CDR2 FVKESK. This CDR3 comprises 14 residues. Trimming at V came to 4 bases and at J to 6 bases, leaving 9 bases not matched to a gene. CDR3: CASSLLPGTVEQYF. CDR3 DNA: TGTGCCAGCAGCCTACTCCCCGGGACAGTCGAGCAGTACTTC.

The V gene is TRBV6-5, the J gene TRBJ2-7; 10 nucleotides line up with TRBD1. V dropped 7 bases and J dropped 2; count of bases not matched to a gene: 5. This CDR3 comprises 14 residues. Germline-derived CDR1 and CDR2 are MNHEY and SVGAGI. The chain's CDR3 is CASTDRGPPYEQYF. The CDR3 DNA sequence: TGTGCCAGCACAGACAGGGGGCCCCCCTACGAGCAGTACTTC.

This clone was counted a single time. The CDR3 DNA follows: TGCAGCGTCCAACGACAGGCGGCGAACACTGAAGCTTTCTTT. Translating gives CSVQRQAANTEAFF. The V gene is TRBV29-1, the J gene TRBJ1-1; the D gene is possibly TRBD1 (6 bases). The CDR3 consists of 14 residues. Germline-derived CDR1 and CDR2 are SQVTM and ANQGSEA. The V end lost 6 bases, the J end lost 1 base, and 15 bases lay between the germline ends.

The rearrangement uses TRBV18 and TRBJ2-5; TRBD2 agrees at 7 bases. Germline V lookup: CDR1 KGHSH, CDR2 LQKENI. This CDR3 contains 15 residues. Losses at the gene ends were 5 bases for V and 5 bases for J; bases not matched to a gene: 11. As DNA, the CDR3 is TGTGCCAGCTCAGTTCGGGGGGTAGGCGGTGAGACCCAGTACTTC. Its protein product is CASSVRGVGGETQYF.

The chain employs TRBV6-4 and TRBJ1-3; D unresolved. Germline CDR1 MRHNA, CDR2 SNTAGT. Trimming removed 2 bases at V and 0 bases at J, with 8 bases between. The CDR3 spans 15 residues. The DNA of the CDR3 is TGTGCCAGCAGTGACGAGTTAAACTCTGGAAACACCATATATTTT. Its protein product is CASSDELNSGNTIYF.

The chain couples TRBV11-3 to TRBJ2-3; D uncertain. The V and J ends lost 0 bases and 0 bases respectively, with 7 bases between them. Germline lookup yields CDR1 SGHNT and CDR2 YENEEA. The CDR3 runs 15 residues. The CDR3 DNA reads as TGTGCCAGCAGCTTAGACGGTACTAGCACAGATACGCAGTATTTT. This codes for CASSLDGTSTDTQYF.